Following are 29 T cell receptor beta chains from one sample sequenced in a study of metastatic and nonmetastatic thyroid tumors. TCRdb used MiXCR to call clones anew from the PCR reads. Altogether tens of thousands of clones are present, over 9% being singletons, with the ten largest covering roughly 6.2%. None of the patients had undergone any treatment ahead of thyroid surgery. Sequences were obtained from blood. The origin of the receptors is a male donor with papillary thyroid cancer or a benign thyroid nodule (not recorded which). Some clones in this sample may be carry-over from other donors' samples.

V and J are TRBV19 and TRBJ2-3; a weak D match, TRBD1 (6 bases). V was pared by 4 bases and J by 2 bases, with 16 bases between. The CDR3 loop spans 16 amino acids. Germline loops: CDR1 LNHDA, CDR2 SQIVND (reference sequence). The CDR3 bases are TGTGCCAGTAGTAAATGGACAGCTCCCTTCACAGATACGCAGTATTTT. It specifies CASSKWTAPFTDTQYF.

In its sample, this clone was seen many times. The chain recombines TRBV4-2 with TRBJ1-4; D is ambiguous. This CDR3 is 14 amino acids long. Trimming took 0 bases from V and 5 from J, leaving 7 bases between them. Germline values: CDR1 LGHNA, CDR2 YNFKEQ. This CDR3 is CASSQDNRNEKLFF. CDR3 nucleotides: TGTGCCAGCAGCCAAGACAACAGAAATGAAAAACTGTTTTTT.

Concerning this clone: This may come from a read error, since a much larger clone is one base off. This rearrangement joins TRBV13 to TRBJ2-5; TRBD1 matches at 8 bases. The V segment lost 8 bases and the J segment 4 bases; nucleotides outside the gene matches: 6. Germline CDR1 is PRHDT and CDR2 is FYEKMQ (reference sequence). The CDR3 is 13 amino acids. For the CDR3, the DNA is TGTGCCAGCGGCGACAGGGGTCGAGAGACCCAGTACTTC. Protein sequence: CASGDRGRETQYF.

This clone was observed many times. This chain joins TRBV18 and TRBJ1-4, with D hard to call. The germline CDR1 and CDR2 sequences are KGHSH and LQKENI. V was cut by 5 bases and J by 5 bases, with 9 bases left in between. This CDR3 is built from 13 residues. As DNA, the CDR3 is TGTGCCAGCTCAGAGGGTTGGAATGAAAAACTGTTTTTT. It translates to CASSEGWNEKLFF.

This clone occurred many times. The gene calls are TRBV10-3 and TRBJ2-7; 7 bases match TRBD2. Germline loops: CDR1 ENHRY, CDR2 SYGVKD. J was trimmed by 1 base and V by 6 bases; bases with no gene match: 9. The CDR3 is made up of 15 amino acids. The CDR3 bases are TGTGCCATCAGCTTGGAAGTAGCGGGTTCCTACGAGCAGTACTTC. Translated: CAISLEVAGSYEQYF.

The V gene is TRBV6-1, the J gene TRBJ1-6; 9 bases agree with TRBD1. Germline-derived CDR1 and CDR2 are MNHNS and SASEGT. The CDR3 loop spans 14 amino acids. Trimming cost V 5 bases and J 10 bases; bases outside gene matches: 6. CDR3 sequence: CASSRDRETSPLHF. CDR3 nucleotide sequence: TGTGCCAGCAGTCGGGACAGGGAGACCTCACCCCTCCACTTT.

This clone came up many times. DNA of the CDR3: TGTGCCAGCAGCCTGCAGAGGGGACCCCAGCATTTT. Amino acid sequence: CASSLQRGPQHF. The J gene is TRBJ1-5, the V gene TRBV7-9; possibly TRBD1 for D (5 bases). CDR1 and CDR2 from the germline V gene are SEHNR and FQNEAQ (reference sequence). The CDR3 extends over 12 amino acids. Trimming removed 5 bases from V and 10 bases from J, with 12 bases in between. The full variable domain, its missing parts supplied by reference TRBV7-9 and TRBJ1-5, is DTGVSQNPRHKITKRGQNVTFRCDPISEHNRLYWYRQTLGQGPEFLTYFQNEAQLEKSRLLSDRFSAERPKGSFSTLEIQRTEQGDSAMYLCASSLQRGPQHFGDGTRLSIL.

This clone has a count of ten or more. The J gene is TRBJ1-5, the V gene TRBV4-1; TRBD1 aligns across 9 bases. V lost 2 bases, J lost 3 bases, and 5 bases stayed unmatched. The CDR3 has 16 amino acids. CDR1 and CDR2 from the germline V gene are MGHRA and YSYEKL. The CDR3 DNA reads as TGCGCCAGCAGCCAAACAGGGGGCCCGTCCAATCAGCCCCAGCATTTT. This encodes CASSQTGGPSNQPQHF.

This chain links TRBV12-3 or TRBV12-4 with TRBJ2-7, with D possibly called TRBD1 or TRBD2 (6 bases each). Trimming took off 3 bases at V and 0 bases at J, with 12 bases between the two ends. This CDR3 contains 15 residues. CDR3 amino acids: CASSLRGALSYEQYF. The CDR3 DNA reads TGTGCCAGCAGTTTGAGGGGGGCCCTCTCCTACGAGCAGTACTTC.

This clone was observed at least ten times. This chain joins TRBV2 and TRBJ2-7; the D gene is possibly TRBD1 (6 bases). Germline loops: CDR1 SNHLY, CDR2 FYNNEI. The CDR3 loop spans 13 amino acids. The V end lost 0 bases, the J end lost 5 bases, and 8 bases lay between the germline ends. CDR3 amino acids: CASSEASGDEQYF. CDR3 bases: TGTGCCAGCAGTGAAGCGTCAGGGGACGAGCAGTACTTC.

In the case of this clone: With a much larger clone just one base away, this may be a read error. The sample holds other DNA sequences that translate to the same CDR3. This rearrangement joins TRBV2 to TRBJ1-5; the D is unclear. V was clipped by 11 bases and J by 0 bases, with 11 bases between them. The germline V gene has CDR1 SNHLY and CDR2 FYNNEI. This CDR3 is 13 amino acids long. The DNA of the CDR3 is TGTGCCTGTCGGACGAGTAGCAATCAGCCCCAGCATTTT. It encodes CACRTSSNQPQHF.

This clone was observed at least ten times. This chain uses TRBV10-3 with TRBJ2-3, with no clear D. The CDR3 contains 12 residues. The germline V and J ends were trimmed by 4 bases and 6 bases, with 8 bases remaining between them. CDR1 is ENHRY, CDR2 SYGVKD, per germline. DNA for the CDR3: TGTGCCATCAGTGCCCGGCGGGATACGCAGTATTTT. Translated, it gives CAISARRDTQYF.

Ten or more counts support this clone. V usage is TRBV9 and J usage is TRBJ1-6; no firm D call. CDR3 length: 14 amino acids. CDR1 is SGDLS and CDR2 is YYNGEE in the germline V gene. Between the trimmed V and J ends, which lost 0 bases and 8 bases, there was a span of 9 bases. Here the CDR3 reads CASSVGLLDSPLHF. CDR3 nucleotides: TGTGCCAGCAGCGTAGGTCTGCTAGATTCACCCCTCCACTTT.

At least ten counts were recorded for this clone. DNA of the CDR3: TGTGCCAGCAGTTTAATCGGGACGTCATATAATTCACCCCTCCACTTT. It codes for CASSLIGTSYNSPLHF. The V and J genes are TRBV27 and TRBJ1-6, with D maybe TRBD1 (5 bases). CDR1 MNHEY and CDR2 SMNVEV come from the germline V gene (reference sequence). The CDR3 contains 16 residues. Trimming pared 2 bases from V and 4 bases from J, leaving 12 bases between.

The chain couples TRBV6-1 to TRBJ2-7; TRBD1 agrees at 7 bases. The V segment lost 7 bases and the J segment 6 bases; nucleotides outside the gene matches: 9. Looked up from germline, CDR1 is MNHNS and CDR2 is SASEGT. The CDR3 covers 13 residues. The CDR3, as DNA: TGTGCCAGCAACGAACAGGGGATTGGCGAGCAGTACTTC. Its protein is CASNEQGIGEQYF.

This clone showed up many times. The chain has TRBV15 and TRBJ1-1; weak D call: TRBD1 (5 bases). Germline-derived CDR1 and CDR2 are LNHNV and YYDKDF (reference sequence). The CDR3 contains 14 residues. Trimming took off 9 bases at V and 0 bases at J, with 14 bases between the two ends. The CDR3 spells CATTGGGMNTEAFF. Written as DNA, the CDR3 is TGTGCCACAACCGGGGGGGGGATGAACACTGAAGCTTTCTTT.

By share, this clone ranks as medium-sized. The chain joins TRBV6-1 to TRBJ1-2; D not resolved. Germline CDR1 is MNHNS and CDR2 is SASEGT. CDR3 size: 15 residues. V was pared by 2 bases and J by 2 bases, with 12 bases between. In DNA, the CDR3 is TGTGCCAGCAGTGAATGGGTCACCCCCAACTATGGCTACACCTTC. Residues: CASSEWVTPNYGYTF.

This clone rates as medium-sized. This chain links TRBV6-1 with TRBJ2-1; TRBD1 agrees at 12 bases. The CDR3 loop spans 15 amino acids. Germline V gene lookup returns CDR1 MNHNS and CDR2 SASEGT. With V trimmed by 5 bases and J by 10 bases, 9 bases remained unmatched. CDR3: CASSSAGQGAREQFF. CDR3 coding DNA: TGTGCCAGCAGTTCTGCGGGACAGGGGGCGAGGGAGCAGTTCTTC.

This clone was seen many times. The V call is TRBV20-1, the J call TRBJ1-1, with D possibly TRBD1 on 5 matching bases. From germline, CDR1 is DFQATT and CDR2 SNEGSKA (reference sequence). The CDR3 is 13 amino acids. Trimming removed 5 bases at V and 1 base at J, with 11 bases between. The CDR3 bases are TGCAGTGCTCGAGGGGTTACGAACACTGAAGCTTTCTTT. This encodes CSARGVTNTEAFF.

This clone was picked up many times. This chain uses TRBV7-9 with TRBJ2-7; TRBD2 matches at 8 bases. The V segment lost 2 bases and the J segment 2 bases; nucleotides outside the gene matches: 2. This CDR3 comprises 14 residues. CDR1 is SEHNR, CDR2 FQNEAQ, per germline (reference sequence). The CDR3 region is CASSLRGGPYEQYF. The CDR3 DNA follows: TGTGCCAGCAGCTTACGGGGGGGGCCCTACGAGCAGTACTTC. Variable domain in full (rest from reference TRBV7-9 and TRBJ2-7): DTGVSQNPRHKITKRGQNVTFRCDPISEHNRLYWYRQTLGQGPEFLTYFQNEAQLEKSRLLSDRFSAERPKGSFSTLEIQRTEQGDSAMYLCASSLRGGPYEQYFGPGTRLTVT.

This clone was observed at least ten times. J is TRBJ1-2 and V is TRBV10-3, with a tentative D call TRBD1 (5 bases). The CDR3 totals 11 residues. Germline CDR1 and CDR2: ENHRY and SYGVKD. The ends were cut back, 2 bases at V and 9 bases at J, with 7 bases in the middle. CDR3 residues: CAISEAGSYTF. CDR3 nucleotide sequence: TGTGCCATCAGTGAGGCAGGGAGCTACACCTTC.

This clone has more than one count but fewer than ten. The V and J genes are TRBV6-1 and TRBJ2-7; 7 nucleotides match TRBD1. The junction had 12 bases not matched to a gene; V was cut back by 5 bases and J by 5 bases. This CDR3 has 15 residues. The germline V gene encodes CDR1 MNHNS and CDR2 SASEGT. CDR3 in DNA: TGTGCCAGCAGTCAAGACAGGGACCTTTTCAACGAGCAGTACTTC. It encodes CASSQDRDLFNEQYF.

This clone was observed many times. The junction departs from germline at one end; a sequencing error may be responsible. The chain is built from TRBV30 and TRBJ1-4; D ambiguous. Germline loops: CDR1 GTSNPN, CDR2 SVGIG (reference sequence). CDR3 length equals 14 residues. CDR3 DNA sequence: TGTGCCTGGGGTGTGGCGGCAACTAATGAAAAACTGTTTTTT. Residues: CAWGVAATNEKLFF.

This clone is medium-sized by share. This sequence joins TRBV24-1 and TRBJ1-2, with D unresolved. The germline V gene has CDR1 KGHDR and CDR2 SFDVKD. The CDR3 runs 12 residues. V lost 6 bases and J 3 bases, leaving 7 bases between the germline ends. In nucleotides, the CDR3 is TGTGCCACCAGTCTAATCCACTATGGCTACACCTTC. Amino acids: CATSLIHYGYTF.

This chain uses TRBV19 with TRBJ2-3, with D possibly being TRBD1 (6 bases). The germline V and J ends were trimmed by 6 bases and 0 bases, with 13 bases remaining between them. The CDR3 contains 15 residues. Germline-derived CDR1 and CDR2 are LNHDA and SQIVND (reference sequence). The CDR3 sequence: CASSFYRASTDTQYF. In DNA form, the CDR3 reads TGTGCCAGTAGCTTCTACAGGGCGAGCACAGATACGCAGTATTTT.

This clone was counted at least ten times. V gene TRBV7-9 combines with J gene TRBJ1-6, with D perhaps matching TRBD1 (6 bases). This CDR3 is 13 amino acids long. In germline, CDR1 is SEHNR, CDR2 FQNEAQ (reference sequence). Deletions cut 6 bases from V and 10 bases from J, with 13 bases between. CDR3 loop: CASSLPGDSPLHF. The CDR3 coding sequence is TGTGCCAGCAGTCTCCCAGGGGACTCACCCCTCCACTTT.

Ten or more counts support this clone. The junction does not match germline at one end; this may be a read error. The chain employs TRBV7-7 and TRBJ2-1; TRBD1 agrees at 11 bases. Germline CDR1 reads SSHAT; CDR2 reads FNYEAQ (reference sequence). CDR3 size: 15 residues. The CDR3 DNA is TGTGCTAGCAGCTCGGGACAGGGGGGCTACAATGAGCAGTTCTTC. It specifies CASSSGQGGYNEQFF.

This clone was counted only a few times. The chain recombines TRBV28 with TRBJ1-1, with TRBD1 matching 12 bases. CDR3 size: 15 residues. Looked up from germline, CDR1 is MDHEN and CDR2 is SYDVKM. V trimming: 6 bases; J trimming: 11 bases; junction bases outside the gene matches: 13. The CDR3 sequence is CASSHRDRGHLDAFF. In DNA, the CDR3 is TGTGCCAGCAGCCACCGGGACAGGGGGCATCTGGACGCTTTCTTT.

This clone was picked up many times. The gene calls are TRBV2 and TRBJ2-3; maybe TRBD2 (5 bases). Trimming took 2 bases from V and 4 from J, leaving 7 bases between them. CDR3 length: 13 amino acids. Germline CDR1 is SNHLY and CDR2 is FYNNEI. CDR3 loop: CASSELAADTQYF. The CDR3 DNA sequence: TGTGCCAGCAGTGAACTAGCAGCAGATACGCAGTATTTT.